The entry that follows covers one T cell receptor (beta chain) sequence. Its antigen is as yet unknown. The sample is drawn from a study of cytomegalovirus exposure and HLA in healthy donors. The V gene lost 2 bases and the J gene lost 4 bases, with 12 bases spanning the gap. Germline CDR1 reads SNHLY; CDR2 reads FYNNEI. The length of the CDR3 is 15 residues. Study-wide results and caveats: That first-cohort TCR clusters tended to co-occur in the 100 to 150 validation repertoires was found in a later analysis.

Profiled with immunoSEQ multiplex PCR; TCRdb holds only in-frame clones, not every one. The sample holds over 120,000 clones, around 90% seen once. Sequencing was carried out using PBMCs. The sequence came from a woman aged 25-40 years in good health and CMV-seropositive. This chain uses TRBV2 with TRBJ1-5; D gene ambiguous. The CDR3 DNA follows: TGTGCCAGCAGTGAATCAACAATAAGTAATCAGCCCCAGCATTTT. It translates to CASSESTISNQPQHF.